The present entry profiles one T cell receptor beta chain with its context. Its antigen is still unknown. This entry belongs to a study of T cell responses to AZD1222 COVID-19 vaccine. Overall study results and limits: Vaccine-associated CD4 TCRs ranged over spike, dominating at 160-218 and 743-854.

Produced via immunoSEQ multiplex PCR; TCRdb's table is partial and in-frame only. Of about 56,000 clones listed, 70% to 90% are singletons. The source was peripheral blood, collected on day 0 of AZD1222 vaccination. This TCR was sampled from an adult in good health.

The CDR3 region has the DNA TGTGCCAGCAGTTACTCCGGGGACAGGCAAAATCAGCCCCAGCATTTT. Translated, it gives CASSYSGDRQNQPQHF. This chain connects TRBV6-6 to TRBJ1-5, with 8 bases matching TRBD1. Germline V CDR1 and CDR2: MNHNY, SVGAGI (reference sequence). The V and J ends lost 0 bases and 4 bases, in that order; junction bases with no gene match: 5. The CDR3 totals 16 residues.